This T cell receptor (beta chain) comes out of a study of blood T cell repertoires in COVID-19. For the study at large: Acute and convalescent COVID-19 specimens originated in the United States, Italy and Spain. From T cells, B-cell-depleted T cells, or PBMCs came the material, which was cDNA or gDNA.

This clone was seen repeatedly, ten times or more. Patients of the Seattle cohort, enrolled during active infection, were followed longitudinally. V dropped 6 bases and J dropped 6 bases, with 8 bases sitting between them. Germline values: CDR1 MNHEY, CDR2 SMNVEV (reference sequence). The CDR3 consists of 11 residues. Per the authors' pipeline: The assay estimated nucleated cells by amplifying reference gene primers. Profiling relied on immunoSEQ multiplex PCR, and the TCRdb table lists in-frame clones only, not all of them. Clonal size and the V and J genes are those of that table, whereas D and trimming came from the DNA. Among some 85,000 clones listed, 78% were seen once.

The chain has TRBV27 and TRBJ1-1, with D hard to call. This receptor was taken from a man aged 70-80 years with COVID-19, enrolled during active disease. Sequencing used peripheral blood. The CDR3 sequence is CASSRGPEAFF. The CDR3 bases are TGTGCCAGCAGCAGAGGGCCTGAAGCTTTCTTT.